This T cell receptor (beta chain) appears in the sequencing data of a study of blood T cell repertoires in COVID-19. Study summary: Sites across the United States, Italy and Spain contributed samples from acute and convalescent COVID-19. From T cells, B-cell-depleted T cells, or PBMCs came the material, which was cDNA or gDNA.

CDR1 and CDR2 (germline): SEHNR, FQNEAQ (reference sequence). The CDR3 runs 15 residues. V shed 0 bases and J shed 2 bases, with 10 bases lying between them. Under the authors' procedure: How many nucleated cells were present was estimated from reference gene primer amplification. Some clones are missing from TCRdb's copy, which holds only in-frame ones; the method was immunoSEQ multiplex PCR. Clonal size and the V and J genes are those of that table, whereas D and trimming came from the DNA. This table holds about 120,000 clones, about four fifths found once. The sequence was obtained from a man aged 60 to 75 with active or convalescent COVID-19. The chain is built from TRBV7-9 and TRBJ2-5; possible D gene TRBD2, 5 bases. Sequencing used peripheral blood. The CDR3 DNA is TGTGCCAGCAGCTTAGCGGGAGCTCGGCAAGAGACCCAGTACTTC. It translates to CASSLAGARQETQYF.